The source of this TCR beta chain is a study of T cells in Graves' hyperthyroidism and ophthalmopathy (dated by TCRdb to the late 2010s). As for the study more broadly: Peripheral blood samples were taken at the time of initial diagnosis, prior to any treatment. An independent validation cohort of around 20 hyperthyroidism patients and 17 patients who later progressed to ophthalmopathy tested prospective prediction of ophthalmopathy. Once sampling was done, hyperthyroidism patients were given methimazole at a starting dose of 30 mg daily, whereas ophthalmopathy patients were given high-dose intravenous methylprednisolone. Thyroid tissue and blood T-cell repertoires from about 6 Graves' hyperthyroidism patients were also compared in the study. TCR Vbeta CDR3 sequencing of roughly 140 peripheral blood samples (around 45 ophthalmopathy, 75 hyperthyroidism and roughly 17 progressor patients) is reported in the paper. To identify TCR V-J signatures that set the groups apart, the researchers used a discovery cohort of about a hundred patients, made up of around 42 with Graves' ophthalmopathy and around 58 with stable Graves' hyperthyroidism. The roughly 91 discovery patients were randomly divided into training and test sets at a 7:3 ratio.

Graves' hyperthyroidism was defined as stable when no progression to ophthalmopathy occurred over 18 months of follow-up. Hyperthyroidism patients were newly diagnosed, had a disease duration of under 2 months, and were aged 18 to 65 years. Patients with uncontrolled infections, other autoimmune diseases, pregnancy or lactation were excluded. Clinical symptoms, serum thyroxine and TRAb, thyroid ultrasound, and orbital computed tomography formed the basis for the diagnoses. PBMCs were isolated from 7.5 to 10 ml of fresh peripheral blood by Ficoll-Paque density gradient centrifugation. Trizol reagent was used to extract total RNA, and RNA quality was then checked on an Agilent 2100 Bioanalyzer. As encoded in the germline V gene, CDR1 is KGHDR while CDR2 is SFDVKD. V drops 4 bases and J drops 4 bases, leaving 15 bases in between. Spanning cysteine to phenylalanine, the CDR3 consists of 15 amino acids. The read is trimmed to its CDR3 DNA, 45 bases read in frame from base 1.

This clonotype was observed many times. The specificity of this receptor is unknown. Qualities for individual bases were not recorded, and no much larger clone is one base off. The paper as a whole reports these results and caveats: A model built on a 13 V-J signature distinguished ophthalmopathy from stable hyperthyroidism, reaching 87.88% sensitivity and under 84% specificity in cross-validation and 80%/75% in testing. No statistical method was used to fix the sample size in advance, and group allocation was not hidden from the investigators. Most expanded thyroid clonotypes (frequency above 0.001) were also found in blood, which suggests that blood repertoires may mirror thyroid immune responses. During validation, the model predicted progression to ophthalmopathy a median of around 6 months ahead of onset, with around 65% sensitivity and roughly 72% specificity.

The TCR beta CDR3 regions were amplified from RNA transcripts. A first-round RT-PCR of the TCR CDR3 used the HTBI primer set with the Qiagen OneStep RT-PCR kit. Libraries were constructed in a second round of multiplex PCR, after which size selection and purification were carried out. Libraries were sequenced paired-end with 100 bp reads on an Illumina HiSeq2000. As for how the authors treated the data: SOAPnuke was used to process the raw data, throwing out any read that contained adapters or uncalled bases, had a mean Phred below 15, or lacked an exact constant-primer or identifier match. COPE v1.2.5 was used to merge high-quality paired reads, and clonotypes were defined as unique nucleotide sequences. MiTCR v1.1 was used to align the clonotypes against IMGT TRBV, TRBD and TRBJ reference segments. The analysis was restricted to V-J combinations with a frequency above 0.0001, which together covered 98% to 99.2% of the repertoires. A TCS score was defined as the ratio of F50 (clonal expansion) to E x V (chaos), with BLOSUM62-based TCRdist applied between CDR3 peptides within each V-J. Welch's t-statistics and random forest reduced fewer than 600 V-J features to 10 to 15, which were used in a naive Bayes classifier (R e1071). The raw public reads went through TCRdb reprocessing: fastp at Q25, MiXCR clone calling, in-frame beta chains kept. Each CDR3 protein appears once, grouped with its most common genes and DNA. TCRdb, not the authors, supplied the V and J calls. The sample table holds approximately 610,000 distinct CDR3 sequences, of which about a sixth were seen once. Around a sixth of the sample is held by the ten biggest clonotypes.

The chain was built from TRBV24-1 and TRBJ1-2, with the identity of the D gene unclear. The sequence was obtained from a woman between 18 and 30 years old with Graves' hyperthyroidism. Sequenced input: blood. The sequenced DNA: TGTGCCACCAGTGAGCGTCGGGCCATCGGCTATGGCTACACCTTC. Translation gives CATSERRAIGYGYTF.